The next 17 T cell receptor beta chains were all read from a single sample in a study of regulatory T cells in long-lasting Graves disease (dated by TCRdb to the early 2020s). Per the publication, the time point label means: newly diagnosed GD, antithyroid drugs for less than 3 months. RNA was extracted from PBMCs in TRIzol for both TCR sequencing and RNA sequencing. Library preparation used multiplex PCR. The sequencer listed for this sample is Illumina HiSeq 4000. To build TCR beta libraries, CDR3 regions were amplified by Arm-PCR using iRepertoire HTBI primers. TCRdb handled the public reads itself, with Q25 trimming in fastp and clone calling in MiXCR, and kept productive beta chains. Every distinct CDR3 protein forms one entry, paired with its most common genes and DNA. In all, the sample holds 530,000 or so distinct CDR3 sequences, and approximately 15% of those were seen once. The leading ten clones occupy under 10% of the sample.

This sample also appeared in a second study, on T cells in Graves' hyperthyroidism and ophthalmopathy.

This material consisted of peripheral blood mononuclear cells (PBMCs), taken at new diagnosis, from a patient treated with antithyroid drugs. These receptors were collected from a man aged 25 to 40 with Graves disease. Donor details come from another sample of the same person, matched by shared clones.

In its sample, this clonotype was seen a few times. The chain recombines TRBV14 with TRBJ1-1, with D possibly matching TRBD1 (6 bases). Trimming shortened V by 2 bases and J by 0 bases, and 16 bases separated the two germline ends. CDR1 and CDR2 (germline): SGHDN, FVKESK. The CDR3 is 17 amino acids. The CDR3 sequence: CASSQLWGGSLNTEAFF. The CDR3 coding sequence is TGTGCCAGCAGCCAATTATGGGGGGGCTCCTTGAACACTGAAGCTTTCTTT. The complete variable domain, with remaining parts taken from reference TRBV14 and TRBJ1-1, reads EAGVTQFPSHSVIEKGQTVTLRCDPISGHDNLYWYRRVMGKEIKFLLHFVKESKQDESGMPNNRFLAERTGGTYSTLKVQPAELEDSGVYFCASSQLWGGSLNTEAFFGQGTRLTVV.

In this sample, this clonotype turned up many times. This chain connects TRBV5-6 to TRBJ2-3; no clear D. The germline CDR1 and CDR2 sequences are SGHDT and YYEEEE. The CDR3 has 13 residues. V was cut by 3 bases and J by 5 bases, with 10 bases left in between. The DNA for the CDR3 is TGTGCCAGCAGCTCCGGACGACTAGATACGCAGTATTTT. This codes for CASSSGRLDTQYF.

In its sample, this clonotype was seen many times. This chain joins TRBV3-1 and TRBJ1-4; D call uncertain. V shed 3 bases and J shed 12 bases, with 11 bases lying between them. There are 12 residues in the CDR3. The V gene's germline CDR1 is LGHDT and CDR2 YNNKEL (reference sequence). CDR3 bases: TGTGCCAGCAGCCAGAGGGAGGAGGAACTGTTTTTT. It encodes CASSQREEELFF.

In its sample, this clonotype was seen a few times. V usage is TRBV27 and J usage is TRBJ1-6; D is perhaps TRBD1 (6 bases). The CDR3 is made up of 18 amino acids. Looked up from germline, CDR1 is MNHEY and CDR2 is SMNVEV (reference sequence). V was cut by 1 base and J by 2 bases, with 15 bases left in between. In nucleotides, the CDR3 is TGTGCCAGCAGTTTATACTCAGGGGTTGGCGCCTATAATTCACCCCTCCACTTT. Protein: CASSLYSGVGAYNSPLHF.

This clonotype was picked up a small number of times. This chain uses TRBV29-1 with TRBJ2-5; 7 nucleotides align to TRBD2. The V gene's germline CDR1 is SQVTM and CDR2 ANQGSEA. With 2 bases clipped from V and 3 bases from J, the junction kept 9 bases outside the gene matches. This CDR3 has 15 amino acids. The DNA for the CDR3 is TGCAGCGTTGAACACTGGAGGGCGGGGGAAGAGACCCAGTACTTC. Amino acids: CSVEHWRAGEETQYF.

The gene calls are TRBV7-9 and TRBJ2-1, with D tentatively TRBD1 or TRBD2 (6 bases each). Per germline, CDR1 SEHNR and CDR2 FQNEAQ (reference sequence). This CDR3 has 22 residues. Trimming took 5 bases from V and 2 from J, leaving 34 bases between them. CDR3 residues: CASSLTPGGQNYVSYTYNEQFF. The CDR3 nucleotides are TGTGCCAGCAGCCTAACCCCCGGGGGACAAAACTACGTTAGCTACACCTACAATGAGCAGTTCTTC.

This clonotype was counted many times. The V and J genes are TRBV28 and TRBJ2-3; 8 bases fit TRBD2. V was clipped by 5 bases and J by 2 bases; unmatched bases: 6. Germline values: CDR1 MDHEN, CDR2 SYDVKM. The CDR3 is 15 residues long. The CDR3 DNA follows: TGTGCCAGCAGTACTAGCGGAGGGGACACAGATACGCAGTATTTT. Its protein is CASSTSGGDTDTQYF.

This clonotype was seen a handful of times. This chain links TRBV6-1 with TRBJ2-5; D not resolved. CDR1 MNHNS and CDR2 SASEGT come from the germline V gene. The ends were cut back, 7 bases at V and 3 bases at J, with 15 bases in the middle. The CDR3 spans 14 residues. The CDR3, as DNA: TGTGCCAGCACCTTGTCTCGGACGGAAGAGACCCAGTACTTC. Translated: CASTLSRTEETQYF.

This clonotype showed up many times. The rearrangement links TRBV7-9 to TRBJ2-5, with D possibly TRBD2 on 6 matching bases. V dropped 5 bases and J dropped 5 bases, with 18 bases sitting between them. The CDR3 is made up of 15 amino acids. Germline CDR1 SEHNR, CDR2 FQNEAQ (reference sequence). CDR3 DNA sequence: TGTGCCAGCAGCCCCCAGGGTGGGGGGTCGGAGACCCAGTACTTC. Amino acids: CASSPQGGGSETQYF.

This clonotype was seen repeatedly, ten times or more. The V and J genes are TRBV2 and TRBJ2-2; D gene unclear. Germline-derived CDR1 and CDR2 are SNHLY and FYNNEI. Trimming removed 1 base at V and 4 bases at J, with 7 bases between. The CDR3 spans 14 residues. CDR3 region: CASSEGFSTGELFF. CDR3 bases: TGTGCCAGCAGTGAAGGGTTCTCCACCGGGGAGCTGTTTTTT.

This clonotype was found many times. The V gene is TRBV27, the J gene TRBJ2-2; 8 bases match TRBD1. Trimming took 1 base from V and 1 from J; bases not matched to a gene: 2. The CDR3 loop spans 16 amino acids. Germline V CDR1 and CDR2: MNHEY, SMNVEV (reference sequence). The CDR3 loop is CASSLFGTGNTGELFF. CDR3 sequence (DNA): TGTGCCAGCAGTTTATTCGGGACAGGGAACACCGGGGAGCTGTTTTTT.

The chain is built from TRBV29-1 and TRBJ2-1; 8 positions match TRBD2. There are 13 residues in the CDR3. Looked up from germline, CDR1 is SQVTM and CDR2 is ANQGSEA. The J segment lost 7 bases and the V segment lost 7 bases, leaving 9 bases of the junction unmatched. DNA for the CDR3: TGCAGCGCGGTTCGGGGGGGGAGGAATGAGCAGTTCTTC. Translation: CSAVRGGRNEQFF.

This clonotype was recorded at least ten times. The chain joins TRBV5-1 to TRBJ2-3, with D uncertain. In germline, CDR1 is SGHRS, CDR2 YFSETQ. Trimming stripped 0 bases from V and 0 bases from J, with 11 bases between. The CDR3 runs to 16 residues. CDR3 residues: CASSLVAVTSTDTQYF. CDR3 in DNA: TGCGCCAGCAGCTTGGTGGCAGTCACTAGCACAGATACGCAGTATTTT.

Turning to this clonotype: A read error may be the cause here, since a much bigger clone is one base away. The chain has TRBV13 and TRBJ2-5, with D possibly TRBD2 on 5 matching bases. Germline CDR1 and CDR2: PRHDT and FYEKMQ (reference sequence). The CDR3 has 12 residues. Trimming stripped 11 bases from V and 11 bases from J, with 21 bases between. The CDR3 DNA follows: TGTGCCGTTGAGGGAGTCCGGAATGAGCAGTACTTC. This translates into CAVEGVRNEQYF.

A few counts support this clonotype. The chain couples TRBV12-3 or TRBV12-4 to TRBJ2-5; D remains ambiguous. This CDR3 region has 13 residues. V was pared by 8 bases and J by 1 base, with 11 bases between. CDR3 sequence reads: CASGPTRQETQYF. The DNA of the CDR3 is TGTGCCAGCGGACCTACCCGCCAAGAGACCCAGTACTTC.

The genes are TRBV4-2 and TRBJ1-2; D ambiguous. The germline V and J ends were trimmed by 0 bases and 6 bases, with 8 bases remaining between them. The germline gives CDR1 LGHNA, CDR2 YNFKEQ. The CDR3 runs to 13 residues. DNA for the CDR3: TGTGCCAGCAGCCAAGAGTCCGGGAATGGCTACACCTTC. It specifies CASSQESGNGYTF.

This clonotype was counted between two and nine times. V gene TRBV24-1 combines with J gene TRBJ2-1; D ambiguous. Per germline, CDR1 KGHDR and CDR2 SFDVKD. The CDR3 length is 13 residues. Trimming removed 4 bases from V and 7 bases from J, with 10 bases in between. CDR3 sequence: CATSDGSGNEQFF. CDR3 sequence (DNA): TGTGCCACCAGTGACGGATCCGGAAATGAGCAGTTCTTC.